The clone carrying this T cell receptor (beta chain) was seen just once. The data stem from a study of blood T cell repertoires in COVID-19. Here immunoSEQ multiplex PCR was the method, and the copy in TCRdb shows in-frame clones only, minus some. Among tens of thousands of clones listed, 82% were seen once. Unmatched junction bases numbered 8, after V lost 1 base and J lost 3 bases. This CDR3 is 17 amino acids long. Germline V gives CDR1 LGHNT, CDR2 FRNRAP. V gene TRBV12-5 combines with J gene TRBJ1-1; 10 nucleotides match TRBD1. Sequenced sample: peripheral blood. The receptor comes from a human donor with acute or convalescent COVID-19. The donor label of this sample is uncertain. The CDR3 region is CASGLAGTGELDTEAFF. CDR3 coding DNA: TGTGCTAGTGGTTTGGCCGGGACAGGGGAGCTTGACACTGAAGCTTTCTTT.